The source of this TCR beta chain is a study of blood T cell repertoires in COVID-19. Source study methods: Estimation of nucleated cell counts was performed using reference gene primer amplification. Sequencing was performed with immunoSEQ multiplex PCR; in TCRdb, only in-frame clones are kept and a portion is missing. Clone size and the V and J calls come from that table; the DNA yielded D and trimming. The data contain around 100,000 clones, around 86% of them singletons. This clone was found once. This CDR3 has 14 amino acids. CDR1 and CDR2 from the germline V gene are SGHTA and FQGTGA. V shed 2 bases and J shed 5 bases, with 12 bases lying between them.

The sample consisted of peripheral blood. The TCR was taken from a man aged 40-50 years with acute or convalescent COVID-19. The chain has TRBV7-3 and TRBJ1-1; TRBD1 is a possible D gene (6 bases). The CDR3 sequence: CASSLQGSGTEAFF. The CDR3 DNA reads as TGTGCCAGCAGCTTACAGGGGTCGGGAACTGAAGCTTTCTTT. Full variable domain (remainder filled in from reference TRBV7-3 and TRBJ1-1): GAGVSQTPSNKVTEKGKYVELRCDPISGHTALYWYRQSLGQGPEFLIYFQGTGAADDSGLPNDRFFAVRPEGSVSTLKIQRTERGDSAVYLCASSLQGSGTEAFFGQGTRLTVV.